The rows below give T cell receptor beta chains drawn from one sample of a study of cytomegalovirus exposure and HLA in healthy donors. The protocol was immunoSEQ multiplex PCR, while the TCRdb copy is restricted to in-frame clones and leaves out a portion. The repertoire holds roughly 160,000 clones, approximately 81% seen once, with around 0.97% in the top ten. Sequencing was carried out using PBMCs. These receptor sequences come from a man under 40 in good health and CMV-seronegative. CDR3s include the opening cysteine and the closing phenylalanine or tryptophan. The D gene is left open where the match is weak. Rows give clone size only sometimes, using once, few, many, or a class for an expanded clone.

CDR3aa,CDR3nt,abundance,j_gene,d_gene,v_gene
CASLQTGRYSNQPQHF,TGTGCCAGCCTTCAGACAGGACGTTATAGCAATCAGCCCCAGCATTTT,NA,TRBJ1-5,NA,TRBV6-6
CASSLDRGTGKKYF,TGCGCCAGCAGCTTGGACCGGGGGACAGGGAAGAAATACTTC,NA,TRBJ2-7,TRBD1,TRBV5-1
CASSLGTRSLNTEAFF,TGTGCCAGCAGCTTAGGAACCCGGAGCTTAAACACTGAAGCTTTCTTT,NA,TRBJ1-1,NA,TRBV7-8
CAWSAPGVQNTEAFF,TGTGCCTGGAGTGCCCCAGGGGTGCAGAACACTGAAGCTTTCTTT,few,TRBJ1-1,NA,TRBV30
CASSYYQKTGQGNGYTF,TGTGCCAGCAGTTATTACCAAAAAACGGGACAGGGGAATGGCTACACCTTC,NA,TRBJ1-2,TRBD1,TRBV6-9
CASSLVASGELFF,TGTGCCAGCAGCTTAGTGGCTAGCGGGGAGCTGTTTTTT,NA,TRBJ2-2,NA,TRBV7-7
CASRAGPGGGYTF,TGTGCCAGCCGCGCGGGGCCTGGCGGTGGCTACACCTTC,NA,TRBJ1-2,NA,TRBV7-2
CASSLPEHEQFF,TGCGCCAGCAGCTTGCCTGAGCACGAGCAGTTCTTC,NA,TRBJ2-1,NA,TRBV5-1
CASSQGGSPYQETQYF,TGCGCCAGCAGCCAAGGCGGTTCCCCGTACCAAGAGACCCAGTACTTC,NA,TRBJ2-5,NA,TRBV4-3
CASSSGLSSYNEQFF,TGTGCCAGCAGCTCAGGACTAAGCTCCTACAATGAGCAGTTCTTC,few,TRBJ2-1,NA,TRBV6-5
CASSFRTPLTLAKNIQYF,TGTGCCAGCAGCTTCCGGACACCCCTCACATTAGCCAAAAACATTCAGTACTTC,NA,TRBJ2-4,NA,TRBV13
CAWITATGTGRSPLHF,TGTGCCTGGATTACCGCCACCGGGACAGGGCGGTCACCCCTCCACTTT,NA,TRBJ1-6,TRBD1,TRBV30
CASSIDNLRGGNQPQHF,TGTGCCAGTAGTATAGACAACCTGAGGGGGGGGAATCAGCCCCAGCATTTT,NA,TRBJ1-5,NA,TRBV19
CASSFGQAYNEQFF,TGTGCCAGCAGCTTTGGACAGGCCTACAATGAGCAGTTCTTC,NA,TRBJ2-1,TRBD1,TRBV7-9
CAWRMSSYNEQFF,TGTGCCTGGAGGATGAGCTCCTACAATGAGCAGTTCTTC,NA,TRBJ2-1,NA,TRBV30
CASSAPEQGGNTIYF,TGTGCCAGCAGCGCCCCGGAGCAGGGAGGAAACACCATATATTTT,NA,TRBJ1-3,NA,TRBV13
CASSQDTSGNTDTQYF,TGCGCCAGCAGCCAAGATACTAGCGGGAACACAGATACGCAGTATTTT,NA,TRBJ2-3,TRBD2,TRBV4-1
CASSPSVWETQYF,TGTGCCAGCAGTCCCTCGGTGTGGGAGACCCAGTACTTC,NA,TRBJ2-5,NA,TRBV27
CASSPRRERSTGELFF,TGTGCCAGCAGCCCCCGGCGGGAGCGGAGCACCGGGGAGCTGTTTTTT,NA,TRBJ2-2,TRBD2,TRBV13
CASSYSGGTHEQYF,TGTGCCAGCAGTTACTCAGGAGGGACCCACGAGCAGTACTTC,NA,TRBJ2-7,NA,TRBV6-6
CASSLFRDSGREQYF,TGTGCCAGCAGTTTATTCCGGGACTCAGGACGAGAGCAGTACTTC,NA,TRBJ2-7,NA,TRBV28
CASSLTGGLYNEQFF,TGTGCCAGCAGCTTAACGGGGGGACTCTACAATGAGCAGTTCTTC,NA,TRBJ2-1,NA,TRBV7-3
CASRLTSGGYEQYF,TGTGCCAGTAGACTCACTAGCGGGGGCTACGAGCAGTACTTC,NA,TRBJ2-7,TRBD2,TRBV19
CASSLGTASYNEQFF,TGTGCCAGCAGCTTAGGGACAGCCTCCTACAATGAGCAGTTCTTC,NA,TRBJ2-1,TRBD1,TRBV7-3
CASSLPSGRENIQYF,TGTGCCAGCAGCTTACCTAGCGGGAGGGAAAACATTCAGTACTTC,NA,TRBJ2-4,TRBD2,TRBV11-3
CASSVLGDYGYTF,TGTGCCAGCAGCGTACTCGGTGACTATGGCTACACCTTC,NA,TRBJ1-2,NA,TRBV9
CSATRGSGVQETQYF,TGCAGCGCAACCCGCGGAAGCGGGGTACAAGAGACCCAGTACTTC,NA,TRBJ2-5,TRBD2,TRBV29-1
CAWSVESNQPQHF,TGTGCCTGGAGTGTGGAGAGCAATCAGCCCCAGCATTTT,NA,TRBJ1-5,NA,TRBV30
CASSQGPRQGFDEQYF,TGCGCCAGCAGCCAAGGCCCTCGACAGGGGTTCGACGAGCAGTACTTC,once,TRBJ2-7,TRBD1,TRBV4-3
CASSQGASSNYGYTF,TGCGCCAGCAGCCAAGGGGCCAGCTCTAACTATGGCTACACCTTC,NA,TRBJ1-2,NA,TRBV4-1
CASSQPEPYF,TGTGCCAGCAGCCAGCCAGAACCGTACTTC,NA,TRBJ2-7,NA,TRBV14
CASSSPGTAKGDTQYF,TGTGCCAGCAGTTCGCCCGGGACAGCGAAGGGGGATACGCAGTATTTT,once,TRBJ2-3,TRBD1,TRBV6-5
CASSYFDGTYEQYF,TGTGCCAGCAGTTACTTTGACGGGACCTACGAGCAGTACTTC,NA,TRBJ2-7,NA,TRBV6-5
CAIKSAGTGGSNEQFF,TGTGCCATCAAATCCGCGGGCACAGGGGGTAGTAATGAGCAGTTCTTC,NA,TRBJ2-1,TRBD1,TRBV10-3
CASSRQGAFDGELFF,TGCGCCAGCAGCCGACAGGGGGCTTTCGACGGGGAGCTGTTTTTT,NA,TRBJ2-2,TRBD1,TRBV5-1
CAITNPTSGHSYEQYF,TGTGCCATCACGAACCCCACTAGCGGGCATTCCTACGAGCAGTACTTC,NA,TRBJ2-7,TRBD2,TRBV10-3
CASSQVTSGRGGPYNEQFF,TGCGCCAGCAGCCAAGTGACTAGCGGGAGAGGGGGGCCCTACAATGAGCAGTTCTTC,few,TRBJ2-1,TRBD2,TRBV4-1
CASSPGLAGETQYF,TGTGCCAGCAGTCCGGGACTAGCGGGAGAGACCCAGTACTTC,once,TRBJ2-5,TRBD2,TRBV5-4
CARARATEAFF,TGTGCCAGGGCCAGGGCCACTGAAGCTTTCTTT,NA,TRBJ1-1,NA,TRBV2
CASSLRDRGVNYGYTF,TGTGCCAGCAGTCTCCGGGACAGGGGGGTCAATTATGGCTACACCTTC,NA,TRBJ1-2,TRBD1,TRBV28
CASTPRGTQNYNEQFF,TGTGCCAGTACCCCCCGGGGAACCCAGAACTACAATGAGCAGTTCTTC,NA,TRBJ2-1,NA,TRBV19
CAISEAGLAGGYQETQYF,TGTGCCATCAGTGAGGCGGGACTAGCGGGAGGGTACCAAGAGACCCAGTACTTC,NA,TRBJ2-5,TRBD2,TRBV10-3
CASSLGTSGVIYEQYF,TGCGCCAGCAGCTTGGGAACTAGCGGGGTGATCTACGAGCAGTACTTC,few,TRBJ2-7,TRBD2,TRBV5-1
CASSMGRGEGETQYF,TGTGCCAGTAGTATGGGGCGGGGGGAAGGAGAGACCCAGTACTTC,NA,TRBJ2-5,TRBD2,TRBV19
CASSQTGTGNFNQPQHF,TGCGCCAGCAGCCAGACCGGGACAGGGAATTTCAATCAGCCCCAGCATTTT,NA,TRBJ1-5,TRBD1,TRBV4-1
CASTNHPTGLGPQHF,TGTGCCAGCACCAACCACCCTACAGGGTTAGGGCCCCAGCATTTT,NA,TRBJ1-5,NA,TRBV27
CASSPGTGSTDTQYF,TGTGCCAGCAGCCCAGGGACAGGGAGCACAGATACGCAGTATTTT,NA,TRBJ2-3,TRBD1,TRBV11-2
CASSFGRTGANVLTF,TGTGCCAGCAGCTTTGGGAGGACTGGGGCCAACGTCCTGACTTTC,once,TRBJ2-6,NA,TRBV5-5
CASSPRAGAHGYTF,TGTGCCAGCAGCCCCCGGGCAGGGGCTCATGGCTACACCTTC,NA,TRBJ1-2,NA,TRBV13
CASSITGSGEEQYF,TGTGCCAGTAGTATAACAGGGTCAGGGGAGGAGCAGTACTTC,NA,TRBJ2-7,NA,TRBV19
CASSPRYPADRRNTYEQYF,TGTGCCAGCAGCCCCCGGTACCCCGCGGACAGGCGCAACACCTACGAGCAGTACTTC,few,TRBJ2-7,TRBD1,TRBV14
CASSLAVAGWGETQYF,TGTGCCAGCAGCTTAGCTGTAGCAGGGTGGGGAGAGACCCAGTACTTC,NA,TRBJ2-5,NA,TRBV7-2
CASSLMTSGNTGELFF,TGTGCCAGCAGCCTCATGACTAGCGGCAACACCGGGGAGCTGTTTTTT,NA,TRBJ2-2,TRBD2,TRBV7-9
CASMAGPNTEAFF,TGTGCCAGCATGGCAGGCCCGAACACTGAAGCTTTCTTT,NA,TRBJ1-1,NA,TRBV6-6
CATTLSLGNQPQHF,TGTGCCACAACTCTCTCTCTAGGCAATCAGCCCCAGCATTTT,NA,TRBJ1-5,NA,TRBV28